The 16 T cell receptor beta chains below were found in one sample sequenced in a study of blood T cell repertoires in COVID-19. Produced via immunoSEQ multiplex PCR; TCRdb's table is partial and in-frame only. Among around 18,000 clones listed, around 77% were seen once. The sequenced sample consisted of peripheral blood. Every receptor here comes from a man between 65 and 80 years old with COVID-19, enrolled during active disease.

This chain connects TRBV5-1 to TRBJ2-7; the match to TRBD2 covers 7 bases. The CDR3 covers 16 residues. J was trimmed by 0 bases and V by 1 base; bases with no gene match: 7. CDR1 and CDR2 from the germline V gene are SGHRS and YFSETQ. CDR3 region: CASSLPLAEHSYEQYF. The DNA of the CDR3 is TGCGCCAGCAGCTTGCCCCTAGCGGAACACTCCTACGAGCAGTACTTC.

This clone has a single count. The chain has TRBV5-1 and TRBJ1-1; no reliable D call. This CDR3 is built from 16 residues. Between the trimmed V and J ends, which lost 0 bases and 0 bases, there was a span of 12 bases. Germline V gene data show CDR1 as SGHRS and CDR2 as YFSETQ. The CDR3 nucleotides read TGCGCCAGCAGCTTGGCCGCATCGACTATGAACACTGAAGCTTTCTTT. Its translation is CASSLAASTMNTEAFF.

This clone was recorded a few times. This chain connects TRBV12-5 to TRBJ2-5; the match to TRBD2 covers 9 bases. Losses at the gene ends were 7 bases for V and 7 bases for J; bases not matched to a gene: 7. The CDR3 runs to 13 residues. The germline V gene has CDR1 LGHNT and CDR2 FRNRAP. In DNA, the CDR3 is TGTGCTAGTGTCCGCGGGGGGGCTGGGACCCAGTACTTC. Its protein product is CASVRGGAGTQYF.

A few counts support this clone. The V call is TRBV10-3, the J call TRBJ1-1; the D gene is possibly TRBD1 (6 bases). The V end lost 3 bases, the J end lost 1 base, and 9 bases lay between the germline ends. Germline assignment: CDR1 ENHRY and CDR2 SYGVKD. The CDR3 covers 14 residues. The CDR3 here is CAISEYRENTEAFF. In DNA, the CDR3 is TGTGCCATCAGTGAATACAGGGAGAACACTGAAGCTTTCTTT.

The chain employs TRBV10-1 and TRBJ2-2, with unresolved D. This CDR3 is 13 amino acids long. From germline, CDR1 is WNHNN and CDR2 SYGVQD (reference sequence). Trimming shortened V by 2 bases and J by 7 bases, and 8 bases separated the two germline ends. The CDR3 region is CASSEAPYGELFF. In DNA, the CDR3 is TGCGCCAGCAGTGAGGCTCCCTACGGGGAGCTGTTTTTT.

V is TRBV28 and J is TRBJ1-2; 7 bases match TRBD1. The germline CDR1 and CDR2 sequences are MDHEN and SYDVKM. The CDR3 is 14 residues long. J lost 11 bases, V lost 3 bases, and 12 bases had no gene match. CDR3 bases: TGTGCCAGCAGTTTGGGGGCCCGGGACAGTCAATACACCTTC. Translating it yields CASSLGARDSQYTF.

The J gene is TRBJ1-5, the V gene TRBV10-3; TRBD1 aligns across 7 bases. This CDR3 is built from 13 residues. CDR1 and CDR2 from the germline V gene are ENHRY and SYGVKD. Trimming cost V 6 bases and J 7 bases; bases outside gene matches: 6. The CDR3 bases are TGTGCCATCAGGGTTGACAGGGAACAGCCCCAGCATTTT. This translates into CAIRVDREQPQHF.

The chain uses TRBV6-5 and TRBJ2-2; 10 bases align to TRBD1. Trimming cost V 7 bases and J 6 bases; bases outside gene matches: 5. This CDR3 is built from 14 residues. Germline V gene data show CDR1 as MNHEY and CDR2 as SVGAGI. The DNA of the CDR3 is TGTGCCAGCAAGGGACAGGGGAGCCCCGGGGAGCTGTTTTTT. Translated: CASKGQGSPGELFF.

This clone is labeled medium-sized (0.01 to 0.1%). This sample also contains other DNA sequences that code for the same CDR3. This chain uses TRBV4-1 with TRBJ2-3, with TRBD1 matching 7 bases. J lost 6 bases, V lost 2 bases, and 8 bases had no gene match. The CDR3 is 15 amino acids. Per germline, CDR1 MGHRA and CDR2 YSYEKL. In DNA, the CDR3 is TGCGCCAGCAGCCAAAGAACAGGGGCCGAGGATACGCAGTATTTT. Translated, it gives CASSQRTGAEDTQYF.

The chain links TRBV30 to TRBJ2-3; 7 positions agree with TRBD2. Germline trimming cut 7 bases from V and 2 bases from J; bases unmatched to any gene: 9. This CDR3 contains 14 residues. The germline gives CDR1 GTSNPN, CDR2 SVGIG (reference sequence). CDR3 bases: TGTGCCTTTTCGAAGCGGGACCTCACAGATACGCAGTATTTT. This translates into CAFSKRDLTDTQYF.

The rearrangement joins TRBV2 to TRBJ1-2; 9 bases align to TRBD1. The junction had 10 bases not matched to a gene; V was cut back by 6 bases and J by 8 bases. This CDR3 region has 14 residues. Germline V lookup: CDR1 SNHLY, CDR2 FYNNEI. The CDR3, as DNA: TGTGCCAGCAGCTCGGACAGGGGCGTTGGAGGCTACACCTTC. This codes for CASSSDRGVGGYTF.

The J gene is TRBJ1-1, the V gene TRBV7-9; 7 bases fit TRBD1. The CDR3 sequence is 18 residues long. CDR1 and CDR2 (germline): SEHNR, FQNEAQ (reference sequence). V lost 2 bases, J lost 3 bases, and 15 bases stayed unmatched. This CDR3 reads CASSLNPLAGGRYTEAFF. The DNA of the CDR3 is TGTGCCAGCAGCTTAAATCCCTTGGCAGGGGGGAGGTACACTGAAGCTTTCTTT.

CDR3 amino acids: CASSLAKWAGGGQETQYF. CDR3 nucleotide sequence: TGTGCCAGCAGCTTGGCCAAGTGGGCGGGGGGTGGTCAAGAGACCCAGTACTTC. This chain uses TRBV5-4 with TRBJ2-5, with 8 bases identical to TRBD2. From germline, CDR1 is SGHNT and CDR2 YYREEE (reference sequence). This CDR3 is 18 amino acids long. V lost 0 bases, J lost 2 bases, and 12 bases stayed unmatched.

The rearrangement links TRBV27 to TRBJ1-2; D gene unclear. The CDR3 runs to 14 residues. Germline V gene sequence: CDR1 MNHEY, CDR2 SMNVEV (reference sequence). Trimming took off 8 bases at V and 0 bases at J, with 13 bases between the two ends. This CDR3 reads CASSPRQTNYGYTF. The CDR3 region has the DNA TGTGCCAGCTCGCCCAGGCAGACTAACTATGGCTACACCTTC.

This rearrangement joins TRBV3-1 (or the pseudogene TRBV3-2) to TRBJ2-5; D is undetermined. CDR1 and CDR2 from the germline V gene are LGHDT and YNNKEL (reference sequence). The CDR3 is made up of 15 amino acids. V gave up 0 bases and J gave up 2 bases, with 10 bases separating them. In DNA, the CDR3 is TGTGCCAGCAGCCAAGAATTTGCAGATCAAGAGACCCAGTACTTC. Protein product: CASSQEFADQETQYF.

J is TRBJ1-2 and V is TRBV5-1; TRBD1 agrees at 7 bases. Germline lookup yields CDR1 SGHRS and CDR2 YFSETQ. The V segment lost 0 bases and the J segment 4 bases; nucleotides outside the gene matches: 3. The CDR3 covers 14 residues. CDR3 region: CASSLAQGIYGYTF. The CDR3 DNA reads TGCGCCAGCAGCTTGGCACAGGGGATCTATGGCTACACCTTC.